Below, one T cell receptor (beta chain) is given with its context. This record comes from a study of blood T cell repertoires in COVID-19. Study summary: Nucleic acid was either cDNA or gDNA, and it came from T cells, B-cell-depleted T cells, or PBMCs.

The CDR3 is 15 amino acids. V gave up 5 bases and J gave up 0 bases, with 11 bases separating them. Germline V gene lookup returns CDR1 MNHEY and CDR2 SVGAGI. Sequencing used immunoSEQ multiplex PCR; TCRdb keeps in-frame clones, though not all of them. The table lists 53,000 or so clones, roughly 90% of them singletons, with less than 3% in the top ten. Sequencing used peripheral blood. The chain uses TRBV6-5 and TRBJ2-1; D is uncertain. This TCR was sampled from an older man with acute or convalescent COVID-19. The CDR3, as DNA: TGTGCCAGCAGTATGTATAGTTCCTCCTACAATGAGCAGTTCTTC. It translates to CASSMYSSSYNEQFF.